One and the same sample provided the 16 T cell receptor beta chains below, sequenced in a study of OX40 agonist ivuxolimab in advanced cancers. Sequencing used immunoSEQ multiplex PCR; TCRdb keeps in-frame clones, though not all of them. Of some 50,000 clones listed, 80% to 90% are singletons. The sample here was CD4+ or CD8+ T cells sorted from blood, taken in a trial of the OX40 agonist ivuxolimab. The receptors stem from an adult with an advanced solid tumor such as melanoma, head and neck, liver or kidney cancer.

The chain uses TRBV18 and TRBJ1-2; 7 bases are a match to TRBD1. This CDR3 spans 17 amino acids. V lost 1 base and J lost 1; bases outside the gene matches: 9. Germline-derived CDR1 and CDR2 are KGHSH and LQKENI. The CDR3 DNA is TGTGCCAGCTCACCACGCTTCGGGACAGTTGATAACTATGGCTACACCTTC. This sequence encodes CASSPRFGTVDNYGYTF.

The rearrangement uses TRBV5-1 and TRBJ1-5; 8 bases line up with TRBD1. The J segment lost 6 bases and the V segment lost 2 bases, leaving 4 bases of the junction unmatched. There are 14 residues in the CDR3. Germline V gives CDR1 SGHRS, CDR2 YFSETQ. CDR3 amino acids: CASSFGQGTQPQHF. The CDR3 nucleotides are TGCGCCAGCAGCTTTGGACAGGGAACTCAGCCCCAGCATTTT.

The V gene is TRBV28, the J gene TRBJ2-7; a possible D gene is TRBD2 (5 bases). The CDR3 length is 14 residues. The V and J ends lost 4 bases and 4 bases respectively, with 14 bases between them. Germline CDR1 is MDHEN and CDR2 is SYDVKM. CDR3 bases: TGTGCCAGCAGTTCACCCGGGATTAATTACGAGCAGTACTTC. This codes for CASSSPGINYEQYF.

This chain joins TRBV27 and TRBJ2-1, with TRBD2 matching over 8 bases. V gave up 6 bases and J gave up 8 bases; unmatched junction bases: 6. The CDR3 contains 13 residues. The germline gives CDR1 MNHEY, CDR2 SMNVEV (reference sequence). The CDR3 bases are TGTGCCAGCAGGCGCGGACTAGCAGATGAGCAGTTCTTC. It yields the protein CASRRGLADEQFF.

CDR3 sequence: CASSPQGGGRYNEQFF. The CDR3 nucleotides read TGTGCCAGCAGTCCCCAGGGGGGGGGACGATACAATGAGCAGTTCTTC. The chain is built from TRBV27 and TRBJ2-1; D possibly uses TRBD1 or TRBD2 (7 bases each). V lost 5 bases to trimming and J lost 4 bases, with 18 bases between them. Germline CDR1 and CDR2: MNHEY and SMNVEV (reference sequence). This CDR3 comprises 16 residues.

This clone came up once. The chain recombines TRBV5-1 with TRBJ1-2; 9 nucleotides line up with TRBD1. Germline trimming cut 3 bases from V and 4 bases from J; bases unmatched to any gene: 10. This CDR3 comprises 16 residues. CDR1 is SGHRS, CDR2 YFSETQ, per germline. For the CDR3, the DNA is TGCGCCAGCAGCTCCCCTGAGACAGGGGGGGTCTATGGCTACACCTTC. This encodes CASSSPETGGVYGYTF.

The rearrangement uses TRBV5-1 and TRBJ1-5; D uncertain. CDR3 length: 15 residues. Per germline, CDR1 SGHRS and CDR2 YFSETQ. Trimming cost V 2 bases and J 2 bases, with 11 bases left between them. Here the CDR3 reads CASSFSGDRNQPQHF. The CDR3 DNA is TGCGCCAGCAGCTTTTCCGGCGATCGCAATCAGCCCCAGCATTTT.

In nucleotides, the CDR3 is TGTGCCAGTAGTGAACCCCCGGGACAGGGGTTTTATGACTATGGCTACACCTTC. Protein: CASSEPPGQGFYDYGYTF. This chain links TRBV19 with TRBJ1-2; 10 bases align to TRBD1. The CDR3 contains 18 residues. Unmatched junction bases numbered 15, after V lost 5 bases and J lost 3 bases. The germline V gene has CDR1 LNHDA and CDR2 SQIVND (reference sequence).

The chain has TRBV30 and TRBJ2-7; TRBD1 might be the D (5 bases). Per germline, CDR1 GTSNPN and CDR2 SVGIG (reference sequence). Trimming removed 2 bases from V and 3 bases from J, with 11 bases in between. This CDR3 contains 13 residues. The CDR3 region has the DNA TGTGCCTGGAGTAAGACCGACAGCTACGAGCAGTACTTC. This sequence encodes CAWSKTDSYEQYF.

This clone was observed once. The CDR3 protein is CASSIPDRGGSNQPQHF. CDR3 nucleotides: TGTGCCAGTAGTATCCCCGACCGTGGTGGGAGCAATCAGCCCCAGCATTTT. The chain has TRBV19 and TRBJ1-5, with unresolved D. V lost 3 bases, J lost 1 base, and 16 bases lay in between. There are 17 residues in the CDR3. CDR1 and CDR2 from the germline V gene are LNHDA and SQIVND (reference sequence).

This chain uses TRBV4-1 with TRBJ1-2; D is perhaps TRBD1 (5 bases). Germline assignment: CDR1 MGHRA and CDR2 YSYEKL. Trimming left V 1 base short and J 8 bases short, with 11 bases between. The CDR3 is 13 amino acids. CDR3 sequence: CASSQVTGGGYTF. The CDR3 region has the DNA TGCGCCAGCAGCCAAGTAACAGGTGGCGGCTACACCTTC.

This clone appeared once. V gene TRBV28 combines with J gene TRBJ2-1; 7 nucleotides agree with TRBD1. The V segment lost 7 bases and the J segment 5 bases; nucleotides outside the gene matches: 11. The CDR3 has 15 residues. Germline V CDR1 and CDR2: MDHEN, SYDVKM. DNA for the CDR3: TGTGCCAGCACTGGACCGGGACAGCTAGACAATGAGCAGTTCTTC. Residues: CASTGPGQLDNEQFF.

V usage is TRBV2 and J usage is TRBJ1-2; D is undetermined. V was pared by 7 bases and J by 6 bases, with 18 bases between. CDR1 is SNHLY, CDR2 FYNNEI, per germline. This CDR3 has 14 residues. The CDR3 sequence: CASNGPAASHGYTF. The CDR3 DNA is TGTGCCAGCAATGGACCTGCGGCCAGCCATGGCTACACCTTC.

The chain joins TRBV6-6 to TRBJ2-2, with TRBD1 matching over 7 bases. The CDR3 sequence is 16 residues long. The germline gives CDR1 MNHNY, CDR2 SVGAGI (reference sequence). The V and J ends lost 2 bases and 0 bases, in that order; junction bases with no gene match: 3. Here the CDR3 DNA reads TGTGCCAGCAGTTACCGGGACAGCCCGAACACCGGGGAGCTGTTTTTT. Encoded protein: CASSYRDSPNTGELFF.

This chain uses TRBV29-1 with TRBJ2-2; 7 positions match TRBD1. Germline V lookup: CDR1 SQVTM, CDR2 ANQGSEA. The CDR3 totals 14 residues. V was clipped by 6 bases and J by 2 bases; unmatched bases: 6. The CDR3 DNA reads as TGCAGCGTGCTCCGACAGGGTAACACCGGGGAGCTGTTTTTT. Translation: CSVLRQGNTGELFF.

V is TRBV28 and J is TRBJ2-7; D gene uncertain. Trimming removed 5 bases at V and 0 bases at J, with 17 bases between. There are 16 residues in the CDR3. Germline V gene sequence: CDR1 MDHEN, CDR2 SYDVKM. The CDR3 DNA follows: TGTGCCAGCAGTCCCCCGCGACTCCCATACTCCTACGAGCAGTACTTC. It specifies CASSPPRLPYSYEQYF.